This paragraph reports one T cell receptor beta chain. The data are from a study of early T cells in non-severe SARS-CoV-2 infection. Background on the study: Sequencing used unsorted whole-blood bulk RNA, so chains lack pairing.

Tagging with unique molecular identifiers was applied to individual cDNA molecules. A single record per CDR3 protein comes from TCRdb applying MiXCR to the 5' RACE reads. Seen here are nearly 55,000 distinct CDR3 sequences, roughly 7.1% observed once, and the top ten hold more than 9%. V shed 2 bases and J shed 4 bases, with 12 bases lying between them. CDR3 length: 14 residues. The receptor was isolated from an adult who was a healthcare worker with PCR-confirmed SARS-CoV-2 infection or an uninfected control (not recorded which). V and J are TRBV12-3 or TRBV12-4 and TRBJ2-7; D gene uncertain. Sequenced here: whole blood, sampled at baseline. The CDR3 loop reads CASSLRVQQYEQYF. CDR3 nucleotide sequence: TGTGCCAGCAGTTTAAGGGTCCAGCAGTACGAGCAGTACTTC.